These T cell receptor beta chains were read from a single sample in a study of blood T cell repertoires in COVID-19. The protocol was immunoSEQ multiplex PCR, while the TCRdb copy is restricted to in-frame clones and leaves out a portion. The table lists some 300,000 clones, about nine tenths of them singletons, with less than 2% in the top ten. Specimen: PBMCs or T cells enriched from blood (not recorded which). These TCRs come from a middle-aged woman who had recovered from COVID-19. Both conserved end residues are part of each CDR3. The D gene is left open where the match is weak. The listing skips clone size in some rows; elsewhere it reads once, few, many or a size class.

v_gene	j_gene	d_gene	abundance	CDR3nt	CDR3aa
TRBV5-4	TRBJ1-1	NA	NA	TGTGCCAGCAGCCAAAAGGGGGGGTACACTGAAGCTTTCTTT	CASSQKGGYTEAFF
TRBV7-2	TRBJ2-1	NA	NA	TGTGCCAGCAGCTTAGGAGGCGGGTTGATCTCCTACAATGAGCAGTTCTTC	CASSLGGGLISYNEQFF
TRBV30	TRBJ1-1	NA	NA	TGTGCCTGGATAAGCGCTCGCTCGGGTCGAGCTTTCTTT	CAWISARSGRAFF
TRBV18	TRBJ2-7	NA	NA	TGTGCCAGCTCACCCAGGCTTGACGACGAGCAGTACTTC	CASSPRLDDEQYF
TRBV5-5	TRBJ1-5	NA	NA	TGTGCCAGCAGGCCTGGGCCAAATCAGCCCCAGCATTTT	CASRPGPNQPQHF
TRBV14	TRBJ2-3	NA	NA	TGTGCCAGCAGCCAATTCTTTCTCACAGATACGCAGTATTTT	CASSQFFLTDTQYF
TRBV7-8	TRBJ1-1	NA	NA	TGTGCCAGCAGCTTGGTGCGAGAAACTGAAGCTTTCTTT	CASSLVRETEAFF
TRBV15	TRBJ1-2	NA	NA	TGTGCCACCAGCAGAGAGGCAGGGATCGATGGCTACACCTTC	CATSREAGIDGYTF
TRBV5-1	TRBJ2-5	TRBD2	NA	TGCGCCAGCAAGCGGGAGTTTGTGGAGACCCAGTACTTC	CASKREFVETQYF
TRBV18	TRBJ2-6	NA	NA	TGTGCCAGCTCACCAGAAATGGGACAACGGTCTGGGGCCAACGTCCTGACTTTC	CASSPEMGQRSGANVLTF
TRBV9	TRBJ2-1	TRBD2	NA	TGTGCCAGGGGTAGCGGGAGACCCCCCTCCTACAATGAGCAGTTCTTC	CARGSGRPPSYNEQFF
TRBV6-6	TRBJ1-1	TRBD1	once	TGTGCCATGGGACAGGGGGCAAGTGCTTTCTTT	CAMGQGASAFF
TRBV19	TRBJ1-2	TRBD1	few	TGTGCCAGTAGTCCGGACAGGGAAGGTAGAGGCTACACCTTC	CASSPDREGRGYTF
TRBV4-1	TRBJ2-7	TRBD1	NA	TGCGCCAGCAGCCAAGGACAGGGTTCCTACGAGCAGTACTTC	CASSQGQGSYEQYF
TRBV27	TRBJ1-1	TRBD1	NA	TGTGCCAGCAGTTTAGTGGGGGTTGGGGGACAGGGGTTGAATAGGGCTTTCTTT	CASSLVGVGGQGLNRAFF
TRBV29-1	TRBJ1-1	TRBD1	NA	TGCAGCGTTTCAACAGGGGCCACTGAAGCTTTCTTT	CSVSTGATEAFF
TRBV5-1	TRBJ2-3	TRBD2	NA	TGCGCCAGCAGCTCTAATCCTAGCGGGGGCGCAGATACGCAGTATTTT	CASSSNPSGGADTQYF
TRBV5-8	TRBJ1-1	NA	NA	TGTGCCAGCAGGCCGATCAGGGGTTTTGGCACTGAAGCTTTCTTT	CASRPIRGFGTEAFF
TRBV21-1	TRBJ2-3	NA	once	TGTGCCAGCAGCAAAGAAAGGACGGCACTAGCGGGGGGAACTAGCACAGATACGCAGTATTTT	CASSKERTALAGGTSTDTQYF
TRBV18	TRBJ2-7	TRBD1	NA	TGTGCCAGCTCACCACTCGCCACAGGGGGAGAGCCCCATGAGCAGTACTTC	CASSPLATGGEPHEQYF
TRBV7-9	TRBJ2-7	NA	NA	TGTGCCAGCAGCTTAGCGTTGGGGGGGACAACCTACGAGCAGTACTTC	CASSLALGGTTYEQYF
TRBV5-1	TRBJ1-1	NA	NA	TGCGCCAGCAGCCCCAATCCTGAGGTGAACACTGAAGCTTTCTTT	CASSPNPEVNTEAFF
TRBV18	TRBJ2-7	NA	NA	TGTGCCAGCTCATCAGACAGTTACGAGCAGTACTTC	CASSSDSYEQYF
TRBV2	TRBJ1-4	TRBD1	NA	TGTGCCAGCACCAAAGGACAGGGAAGGGCTGAAAAACTGTTTTTT	CASTKGQGRAEKLFF
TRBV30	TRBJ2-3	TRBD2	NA	TGTGCCTGGAGTGGACTAGCGAAAGATACGCAGTATTTT	CAWSGLAKDTQYF
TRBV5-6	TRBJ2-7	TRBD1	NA	TGTGCCAGCAGCTTGTTTGCCGGGACAGGGGGCTACGAGCAGTACTTC	CASSLFAGTGGYEQYF
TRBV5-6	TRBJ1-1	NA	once	TGTGCCAGCAGCCCCAGGGGCGGGACTGAAGCTTTCTTT	CASSPRGGTEAFF
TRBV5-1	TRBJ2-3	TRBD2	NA	TGCGCCAGCAGCTTGGGTGTGGCTAGCGGGGGGGCCAGGTCAGATACGCAGTATTTT	CASSLGVASGGARSDTQYF
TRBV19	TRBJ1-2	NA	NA	TGTGCCAGTAGTCCACGACAGCCAGGAAACTATGGCTACACCTTC	CASSPRQPGNYGYTF
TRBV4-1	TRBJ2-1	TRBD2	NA	TGCGCCAGCAGCCAAGTACCTACTAGCGGGAGGGGGGGTAATTACAATGAGCAGTTCTTC	CASSQVPTSGRGGNYNEQFF
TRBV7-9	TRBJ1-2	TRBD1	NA	TGTGCCAGCAGCTTAGGACAGGGCTATGGCTACACCTTC	CASSLGQGYGYTF
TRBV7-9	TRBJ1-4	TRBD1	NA	TGTGCCAGCAGCCAAGCGACAGGGGGCTTTGAAAAACTGTTTTTT	CASSQATGGFEKLFF
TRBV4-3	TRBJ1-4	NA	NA	TGCGCCAGCAGCCAACAGGTGACTAATGAAAAACTGTTTTTT	CASSQQVTNEKLFF
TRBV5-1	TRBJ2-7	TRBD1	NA	TGCGCCAGCAGTCCGACAGGGGGAAGCTACGAGCAGTACTTC	CASSPTGGSYEQYF
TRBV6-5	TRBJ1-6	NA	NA	TGTGCCAGCAGACGGGACTCCCGAGCGAATTCACCCCTCCACTTT	CASRRDSRANSPLHF
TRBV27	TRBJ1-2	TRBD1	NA	TGTGCCAGCAGTTTCGGACAGGATTATGGCTACACCTTC	CASSFGQDYGYTF
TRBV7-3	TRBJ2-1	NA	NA	TGTGCCAGCAGCTTAAGTGGGGGGACGTACAATGAGCAGTTCTTC	CASSLSGGTYNEQFF
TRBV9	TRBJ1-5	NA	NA	TGTGCCAGCAGCCAGGGGAACAATCAGCCCCAGCATTTT	CASSQGNNQPQHF
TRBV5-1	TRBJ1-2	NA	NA	TGCGCCAGCAGCTTAGAGGCGGGGGCGGATGGCTACACCTTC	CASSLEAGADGYTF
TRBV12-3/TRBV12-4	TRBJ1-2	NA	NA	TGTGCCAGCAGCGGGGGGGACTATGGCTACACCTTC	CASSGGDYGYTF
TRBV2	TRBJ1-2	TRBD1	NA	TGTGCCAGCACTGGCAGGGGGCATGGCTACACCTTC	CASTGRGHGYTF
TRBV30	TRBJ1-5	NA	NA	TGTGCCTGGAGTGATGGGGGACTGAGCAATCAGCCCCAGCATTTT	CAWSDGGLSNQPQHF